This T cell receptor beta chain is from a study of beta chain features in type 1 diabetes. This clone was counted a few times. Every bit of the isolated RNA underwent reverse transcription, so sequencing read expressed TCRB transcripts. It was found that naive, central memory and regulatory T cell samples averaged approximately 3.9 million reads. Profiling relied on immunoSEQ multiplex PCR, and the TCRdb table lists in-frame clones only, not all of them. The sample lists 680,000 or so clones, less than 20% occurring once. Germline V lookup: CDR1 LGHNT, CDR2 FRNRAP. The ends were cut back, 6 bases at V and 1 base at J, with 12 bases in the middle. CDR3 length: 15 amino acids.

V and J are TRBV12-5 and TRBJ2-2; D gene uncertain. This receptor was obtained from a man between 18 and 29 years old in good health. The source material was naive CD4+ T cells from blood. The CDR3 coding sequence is TGTGCTAGTGGACTTGACGGCCGGAACACCGGGGAGCTGTTTTTT. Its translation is CASGLDGRNTGELFF.